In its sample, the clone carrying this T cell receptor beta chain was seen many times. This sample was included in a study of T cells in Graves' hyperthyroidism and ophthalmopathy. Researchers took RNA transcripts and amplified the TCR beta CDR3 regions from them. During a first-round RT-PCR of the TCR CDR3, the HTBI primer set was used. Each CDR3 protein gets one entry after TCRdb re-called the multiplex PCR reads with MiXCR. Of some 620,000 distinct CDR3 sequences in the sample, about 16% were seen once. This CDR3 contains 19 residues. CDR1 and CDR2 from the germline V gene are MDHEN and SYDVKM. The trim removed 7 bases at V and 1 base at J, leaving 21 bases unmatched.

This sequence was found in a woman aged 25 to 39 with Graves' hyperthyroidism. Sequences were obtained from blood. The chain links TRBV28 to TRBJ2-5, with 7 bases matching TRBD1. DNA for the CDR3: TGTGCCAGCACCTCCGTCGGAGTAATACAGGGGATTGTCCAAGAGACCCAGTACTTC. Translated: CASTSVGVIQGIVQETQYF.